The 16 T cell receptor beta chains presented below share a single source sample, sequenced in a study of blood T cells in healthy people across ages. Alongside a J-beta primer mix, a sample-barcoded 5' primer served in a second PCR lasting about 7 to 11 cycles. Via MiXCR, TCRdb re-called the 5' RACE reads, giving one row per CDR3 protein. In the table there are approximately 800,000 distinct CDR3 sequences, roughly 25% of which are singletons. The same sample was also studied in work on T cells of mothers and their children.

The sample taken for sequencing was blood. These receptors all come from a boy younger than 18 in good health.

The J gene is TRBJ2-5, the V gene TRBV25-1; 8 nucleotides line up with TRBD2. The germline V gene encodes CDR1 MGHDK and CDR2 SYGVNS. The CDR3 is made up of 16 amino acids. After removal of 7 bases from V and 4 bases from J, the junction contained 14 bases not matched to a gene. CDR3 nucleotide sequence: TGTGCCAGCACATTTTCGGGGGGGGATGGAAGAGAGACCCAGTACTTC. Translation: CASTFSGGDGRETQYF.

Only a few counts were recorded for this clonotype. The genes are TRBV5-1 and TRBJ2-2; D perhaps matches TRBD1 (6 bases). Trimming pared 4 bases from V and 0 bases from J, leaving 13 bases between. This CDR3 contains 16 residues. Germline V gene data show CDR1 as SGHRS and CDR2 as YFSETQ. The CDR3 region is CASSATGTPNTGELFF. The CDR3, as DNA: TGCGCCAGCAGCGCCACCGGGACACCGAACACCGGGGAGCTGTTTTTT.

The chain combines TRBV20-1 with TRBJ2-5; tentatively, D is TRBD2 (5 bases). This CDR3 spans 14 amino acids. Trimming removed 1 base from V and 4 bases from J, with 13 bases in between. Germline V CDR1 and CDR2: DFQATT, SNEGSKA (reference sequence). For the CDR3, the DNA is TGCAGTGCTAGAGGCACTAGTTCCCCAGAGACCCAGTACTTC. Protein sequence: CSARGTSSPETQYF.

The CDR3 protein is CASSRDRVLFGGPALHF. The CDR3 DNA reads as TGTGCCAGCAGCCGGGACAGGGTTCTTTTCGGTGGTCCAGCCCTCCACTTT. V and J are TRBV7-9 and TRBJ1-6; 9 nucleotides agree with TRBD1. The ends lost 5 bases at V and 14 bases at J; junction bases unmatched: 19. Germline V CDR1 and CDR2: SEHNR, FQNEAQ (reference sequence). The CDR3 consists of 17 residues.

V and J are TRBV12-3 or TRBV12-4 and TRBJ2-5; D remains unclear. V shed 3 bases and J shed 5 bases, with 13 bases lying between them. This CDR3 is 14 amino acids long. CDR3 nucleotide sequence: TGTGCCAGCAGTTTCGAGGATAGACGGGAGACCCAGTACTTC. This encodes CASSFEDRRETQYF.

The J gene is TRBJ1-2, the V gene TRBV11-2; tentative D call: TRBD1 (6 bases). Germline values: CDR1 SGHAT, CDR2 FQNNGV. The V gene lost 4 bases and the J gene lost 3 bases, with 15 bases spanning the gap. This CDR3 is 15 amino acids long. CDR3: CASSYVGGPYYGYTF. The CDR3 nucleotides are TGTGCCAGCAGCTACGTTGGGGGGCCGTACTATGGCTACACCTTC.

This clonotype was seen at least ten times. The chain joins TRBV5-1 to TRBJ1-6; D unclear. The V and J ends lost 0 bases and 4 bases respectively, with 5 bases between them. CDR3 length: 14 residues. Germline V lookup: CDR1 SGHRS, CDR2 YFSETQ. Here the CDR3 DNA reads TGCGCCAGCAGCTTGGATCCGTATAATTCACCCCTCCACTTT. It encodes CASSLDPYNSPLHF.

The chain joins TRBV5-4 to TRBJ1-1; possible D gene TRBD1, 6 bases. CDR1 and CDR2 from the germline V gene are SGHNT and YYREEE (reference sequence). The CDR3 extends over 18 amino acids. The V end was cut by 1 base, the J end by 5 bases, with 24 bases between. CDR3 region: CASSLSGAREKEGTEAFF. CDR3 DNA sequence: TGTGCCAGCAGCTTGTCAGGGGCCAGGGAGAAGGAAGGAACTGAAGCTTTCTTT.

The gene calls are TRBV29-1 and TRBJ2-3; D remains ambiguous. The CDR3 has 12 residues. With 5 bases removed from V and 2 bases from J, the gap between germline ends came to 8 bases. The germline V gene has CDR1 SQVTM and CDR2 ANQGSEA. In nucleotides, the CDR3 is TGCAGCGTTCGGAATTTCACAGATACGCAGTATTTT. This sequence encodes CSVRNFTDTQYF.

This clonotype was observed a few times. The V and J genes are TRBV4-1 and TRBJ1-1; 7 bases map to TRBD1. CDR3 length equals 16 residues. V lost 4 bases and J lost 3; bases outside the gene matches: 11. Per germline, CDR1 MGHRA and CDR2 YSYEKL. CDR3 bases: TGCGCCAGCAGCCCTCAGGGGGAGGCCTGGGACACTGAAGCTTTCTTT. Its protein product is CASSPQGEAWDTEAFF.

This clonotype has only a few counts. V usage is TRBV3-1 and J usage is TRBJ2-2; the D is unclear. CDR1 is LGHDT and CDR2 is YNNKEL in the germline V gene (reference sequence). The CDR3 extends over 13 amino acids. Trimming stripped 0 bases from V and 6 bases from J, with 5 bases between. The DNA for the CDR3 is TGTGCCAGCAGCCAAGAGGGTTCCGGGGAGCTGTTTTTT. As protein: CASSQEGSGELFF.

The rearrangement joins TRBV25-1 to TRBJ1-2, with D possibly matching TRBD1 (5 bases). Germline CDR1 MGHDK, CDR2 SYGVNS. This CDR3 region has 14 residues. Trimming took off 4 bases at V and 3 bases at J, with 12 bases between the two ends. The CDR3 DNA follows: TGTGCCAGCAGTGGTCAGGGACCATACTATGGCTACACCTTC. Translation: CASSGQGPYYGYTF.

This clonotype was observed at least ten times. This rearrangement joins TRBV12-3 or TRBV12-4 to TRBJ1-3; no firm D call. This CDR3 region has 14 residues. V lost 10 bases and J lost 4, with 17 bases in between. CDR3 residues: CAILRELGGNTIYF. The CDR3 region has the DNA TGTGCCATCCTCCGGGAGCTAGGCGGAAACACCATATATTTT.

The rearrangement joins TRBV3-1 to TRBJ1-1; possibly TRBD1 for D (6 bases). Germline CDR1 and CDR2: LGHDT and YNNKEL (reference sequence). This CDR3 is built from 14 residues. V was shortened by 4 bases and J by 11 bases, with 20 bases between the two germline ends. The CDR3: CASSPGTSKKTAFF. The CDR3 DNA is TGTGCCAGCAGCCCTGGGACAAGTAAAAAAACGGCTTTCTTT.

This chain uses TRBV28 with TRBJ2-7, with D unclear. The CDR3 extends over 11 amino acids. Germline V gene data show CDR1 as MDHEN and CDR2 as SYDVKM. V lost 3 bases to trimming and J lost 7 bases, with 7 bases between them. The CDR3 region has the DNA TGTGCCAGCAGTTTCTTTGTGGAGCAGTACTTC. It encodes CASSFFVEQYF.

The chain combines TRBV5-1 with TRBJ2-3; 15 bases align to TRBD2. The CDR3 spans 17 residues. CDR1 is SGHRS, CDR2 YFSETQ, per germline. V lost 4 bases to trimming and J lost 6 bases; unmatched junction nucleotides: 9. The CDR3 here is CASSPEGLAGGGDTQYF. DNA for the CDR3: TGCGCCAGCAGCCCGGAGGGACTAGCGGGGGGCGGGGATACGCAGTATTTT.